This is a list of T cell receptor beta chains from one sample in a study of cytomegalovirus exposure and HLA in healthy donors. Assay: immunoSEQ multiplex PCR; the TCRdb copy retains only in-frame clones and omits some. The profile shows roughly 150,000 clones, 75% of them singletons. The sequenced sample consisted of PBMCs. The source is a man aged 18 to 30 in good health and CMV-seropositive. CDR3s include the opening cysteine and the closing phenylalanine or tryptophan.

v_call: TRBV5-1
j_call: TRBJ2-6
cdr3_aa: CAISSPGLFSGANVLTF

v_call: TRBV28
j_call: TRBJ2-2
cdr3_aa: CASSPTGTSGRFRELFF

v_call: TRBV18
j_call: TRBJ2-1
cdr3_aa: CASSPLLWESSYNEQFF

v_call: TRBV5-1
j_call: TRBJ2-7
cdr3_aa: CASSLAAGSDIWEQYF

v_call: TRBV7-3
j_call: TRBJ2-1
cdr3_aa: CASSQWGASGRTDEQFF

v_call: TRBV7-9
j_call: TRBJ2-1
cdr3_aa: CASSLVQGDEQFF

v_call: TRBV2
j_call: TRBJ2-7
cdr3_aa: CASSPGHAFIYEQYF

v_call: TRBV27
j_call: TRBJ1-4
cdr3_aa: CASSTRGRVGEKLFF

v_call: TRBV19
j_call: TRBJ1-5
cdr3_aa: CASSIEGPSNQPQHF

v_call: TRBV19
j_call: TRBJ1-4
cdr3_aa: CASSRVRWRENEKLFF

v_call: TRBV5-1
j_call: TRBJ1-3
cdr3_aa: CASSLAWAGNGNTIYF

v_call: TRBV6-1
j_call: TRBJ1-3
cdr3_aa: CASMGTSGNTIYF

v_call: TRBV28
j_call: TRBJ2-7
cdr3_aa: CASRYRDRFLYEQYF

v_call: TRBV6-1
j_call: TRBJ2-1
cdr3_aa: CASIRGLGSYNEQFF

v_call: TRBV10-2
j_call: TRBJ2-1
cdr3_aa: CASSELAEQFF

v_call: TRBV28
j_call: TRBJ2-2
cdr3_aa: CASSLGRNTGELFF

v_call: TRBV11-2
j_call: TRBJ1-1
cdr3_aa: CASSSPGQGYSPFWPF